A single sample gave rise to the 30 T cell receptor beta chains below, sequenced in a study of T cell clones after liver transplantation (dated by TCRdb to the late 2010s). Proliferating CFSE-low cells from the MLR were sequenced to define alloreactive TCRbeta sequences. Their recognized antigens are unknown. Library preparation used the immunoSEQ multiplex PCR assay. TCRdb holds this immuneACCESS table with in-frame rearrangements only. Some clones are missing; in checked studies, unresolved V genes explain under half, and the rest has no known cause. This sample is represented by 5,000 or so clones; about two fifths of them were singletons. Jointly, the top ten make up around an eighth of the sample. Source material: CD4+ T cells from cultured PBMCs. The receptors here all came from a human patient who received a liver transplant. Following a transplant, some T lymphocytes may have been derived from the graft donor.

This sequence joins TRBV6-9 and TRBJ1-1, with D perhaps TRBD1 (6 bases). Per the germline V gene, CDR1 is MNHGY and CDR2 is SVAAGI. The CDR3 length is 13 residues. V was pared by 6 bases and J by 0 bases, with 8 bases between. Here the CDR3 reads CASRQGLNTEAFF. CDR3 in DNA: TGTGCCAGCAGACAGGGCCTGAACACTGAAGCTTTCTTT.

This clone was counted a few times. The gene calls are TRBV2 and TRBJ1-1; D not resolved. CDR3 size: 13 residues. Germline values: CDR1 SNHLY, CDR2 FYNNEI. V was trimmed by 7 bases and J by 1 base, leaving 10 bases between them. The CDR3 sequence is CASTGLENTEAFF. The CDR3 bases are TGTGCCAGCACCGGACTCGAGAACACTGAAGCTTTCTTT.

The chain links TRBV30 to TRBJ1-5; 7 bases map to TRBD1. The CDR3 covers 15 residues. From germline, CDR1 is GTSNPN and CDR2 SVGIG (reference sequence). V lost 3 bases to trimming and J lost 1 base; unmatched junction nucleotides: 6. CDR3 protein: CAWSPGGMSNQPQHF. The CDR3 DNA reads as TGTGCCTGGAGCCCAGGGGGAATGAGCAATCAGCCCCAGCATTTT.

The genes are TRBV5-6 and TRBJ1-3, with D possibly being TRBD1 (5 bases). The CDR3 is 14 amino acids. From germline, CDR1 is SGHDT and CDR2 YYEEEE. V was trimmed by 1 base and J by 2 bases, leaving 7 bases between them. The CDR3 loop is CASSLPGAGNTIYF. The CDR3 bases are TGTGCCAGCAGCTTGCCGGGGGCTGGAAACACCATATATTTT.

Relative to its sample, this clone is medium-sized. The chain recombines TRBV6-1 with TRBJ2-1, with 7 bases matching TRBD2. J gave up 6 bases and V 1 base, and 12 bases lay outside the gene matches. The germline V gene has CDR1 MNHNS and CDR2 SASEGT. The length of the CDR3 is 17 residues. The CDR3 coding sequence is TGTGCCAGCAGTGAAGAAGTCTTGGGACTAATCTTCAATGAGCAGTTCTTC. Translating gives CASSEEVLGLIFNEQFF.

The rearrangement uses TRBV7-9 and TRBJ1-3; 8 nucleotides match TRBD1. Germline-derived CDR1 and CDR2 are SEHNR and FQNEAQ (reference sequence). Unmatched junction bases numbered 1, after V lost 6 bases and J lost 0 bases. The CDR3 extends over 14 amino acids. This chain's CDR3 is CASSTGGSGNTIYF. The DNA of the CDR3 is TGTGCCAGCAGTACAGGGGGCTCTGGAAACACCATATATTTT. Complete variable domain (other parts from reference TRBV7-9 and TRBJ1-3): DTGVSQNPRHKITKRGQNVTFRCDPISEHNRLYWYRQTLGQGPEFLTYFQNEAQLEKSRLLSDRFSAERPKGSFSTLEIQRTEQGDSAMYLCASSTGGSGNTIYFGEGSWLTVV.

This clone was found a few times. The V and J genes are TRBV5-4 and TRBJ1-4; possible D gene TRBD1, 6 bases. Trimming cost V 1 base and J 5 bases, with 21 bases left between them. The V gene's germline CDR1 is SGHNT and CDR2 YYREEE (reference sequence). CDR3 size: 18 residues. DNA of the CDR3: TGTGCCAGCAGCTTGAATGGGGGCGCGGGCCAAGGGAATGAAAAACTGTTTTTT. Protein product: CASSLNGGAGQGNEKLFF. Full variable domain (missing parts from reference TRBV5-4 and TRBJ1-4): ETGVTQSPTHLIKTRGQQVTLRCSSQSGHNTVSWYQQALGQGPQFIFQYYREEENGRGNFPPRFSGLQFPNYSSELNVNALELDDSALYLCASSLNGGAGQGNEKLFFGSGTQLSVL.

The sample holds a few counts of this clone. The V and J genes are TRBV5-1 and TRBJ2-5, with D perhaps matching TRBD2 (5 bases). Germline CDR1 SGHRS, CDR2 YFSETQ. V shed 0 bases and J shed 5 bases, with 14 bases lying between them. The CDR3 is made up of 15 amino acids. The CDR3 here is CASSLGDPGKETQYF. The CDR3 DNA is TGCGCCAGCAGCTTGGGGGATCCGGGGAAGGAGACCCAGTACTTC.

The CDR3 is CASSLGSYSGSEETQYF. The CDR3 DNA is TGTGCCAGCTCTCTCGGTAGCTATAGCGGCTCCGAAGAGACCCAGTACTTC. J is TRBJ2-5 and V is TRBV18; tentatively, D is TRBD2 (6 bases). CDR1 and CDR2 from the germline V gene are KGHSH and LQKENI. This CDR3 is 17 amino acids long. V gave up 6 bases and J gave up 3 bases, with 23 bases separating them.

By share, this clone counts as medium-sized. The rearrangement uses TRBV18 and TRBJ2-7; tentatively, D is TRBD1 or TRBD2 (5 bases each). V gave up 6 bases and J gave up 2 bases, with 14 bases separating them. The CDR3 loop spans 14 amino acids. Germline-derived CDR1 and CDR2 are KGHSH and LQKENI. The CDR3: CASSPGRLAYEQYF. The CDR3 nucleotides are TGTGCCAGCTCCCCGGGACGGTTGGCCTACGAGCAGTACTTC.

This sequence joins TRBV6-5 and TRBJ2-3; D is ambiguous. Trimming took off 4 bases at V and 6 bases at J, with 11 bases between the two ends. Germline V CDR1 and CDR2: MNHEY, SVGAGI. The CDR3 covers 13 residues. The CDR3 DNA is TGTGCCAGCAGTTCGGGTTTTCGGGATACGCAGTATTTT. This gives the protein CASSSGFRDTQYF.

The V call is TRBV14, the J call TRBJ1-4; 7 bases match TRBD1. This CDR3 is 15 amino acids long. Looked up from germline, CDR1 is SGHDN and CDR2 is FVKESK. The ends lost 4 bases at V and 2 bases at J; junction bases unmatched: 4. In nucleotides, the CDR3 is TGTGCCAGCAGCCGACTGACAGGGACTAATGAAAAACTGTTTTTT. Protein product: CASSRLTGTNEKLFF.

This clone is classed as large (0.1 to 1%). V is TRBV28 and J is TRBJ2-7; the D gene is possibly TRBD1 (6 bases). The CDR3 is made up of 14 amino acids. Per the germline V gene, CDR1 is MDHEN and CDR2 is SYDVKM. Trimming took 6 bases from V and 2 from J, leaving 14 bases between them. The CDR3 spells CASSPQGSTYEQYF. CDR3 in DNA: TGTGCCAGCAGCCCGCAGGGGAGTACCTACGAGCAGTACTTC.

The gene calls are TRBV5-1 and TRBJ2-5; D gene uncertain. Germline V lookup: CDR1 SGHRS, CDR2 YFSETQ. The CDR3 sequence is 15 residues long. With 0 bases removed from V and 1 base from J, the gap between germline ends came to 10 bases. The CDR3 coding sequence is TGCGCCAGCAGCTTGGTGTCCCTTGCCCAAGAGACCCAGTACTTC. Its translation: CASSLVSLAQETQYF. The full variable domain, rest sourced from reference TRBV5-1 and TRBJ2-5, is KAGVTQTPRYLIKTRGQQVTLSCSPISGHRSVSWYQQTPGQGLQFLFEYFSETQRNKGNFPGRFSGRQFSNSRSEMNVSTLELGDSALYLCASSLVSLAQETQYFGPGTRLLVL.

The chain couples TRBV28 to TRBJ1-5; TRBD1 aligns across 8 bases. Germline assignment: CDR1 MDHEN and CDR2 SYDVKM. The CDR3 is 19 amino acids. After removal of 6 bases from V and 0 bases from J, the junction contained 16 bases not matched to a gene. In nucleotides, the CDR3 is TGTGCCAGCAGAGGGGGCGGGACAGGTCCCTTTCTTAGCAATCAGCCCCAGCATTTT. Its protein product is CASRGGGTGPFLSNQPQHF.

This clone is medium-sized by share. This chain uses TRBV5-4 with TRBJ2-7; D call uncertain. The V end lost 4 bases, the J end lost 0 bases, and 8 bases lay between the germline ends. Germline V gene data show CDR1 as SGHNT and CDR2 as YYREEE (reference sequence). CDR3 size: 13 residues. CDR3 nucleotides: TGTGCCAGCAGCCCATTACACTCCTACGAGCAGTACTTC. It translates to CASSPLHSYEQYF.

The table lists this clone with a count of one. The V gene is TRBV10-3, the J gene TRBJ2-7; 11 positions match TRBD2. V lost 8 bases to trimming and J lost 4 bases; unmatched junction nucleotides: 10. Looked up from germline, CDR1 is ENHRY and CDR2 is SYGVKD. CDR3 length: 15 residues. The DNA of the CDR3 is TGTGCCATCTCGTTCCTAGCGGGAGGACGTTACGAGCAGTACTTC. Its translation is CAISFLAGGRYEQYF.

The chain joins TRBV13 to TRBJ2-3, with no clear D. The CDR3 loop spans 13 amino acids. Trimming cost V 5 bases and J 4 bases, with 10 bases left between them. The germline CDR1 and CDR2 sequences are PRHDT and FYEKMQ (reference sequence). CDR3 sequence: CASSPTGSDTQYF. CDR3 bases: TGTGCCAGCAGCCCTACTGGGTCAGATACGCAGTATTTT. Drawing the rest from reference TRBV13 and TRBJ2-3, the complete variable domain is AAGVIQSPRHLIKEKRETATLKCYPIPRHDTVYWYQQGPGQDPQFLISFYEKMQSDKGSIPDRFSAQQFSDYHSELNMSSLELGDSALYFCASSPTGSDTQYFGPGTRLTVL.

By share, this clone ranks as medium-sized. The chain recombines TRBV7-9 with TRBJ1-2; maybe TRBD1 (5 bases). Trimming removed 1 base at V and 1 base at J, with 7 bases between. Germline V gene sequence: CDR1 SEHNR, CDR2 FQNEAQ (reference sequence). The CDR3 contains 14 residues. CDR3 DNA: TGTGCCAGCAGCTTAGGACAGAATAACTATGGCTACACCTTC. It yields the protein CASSLGQNNYGYTF.

This clone turned up a few times. The chain employs TRBV19 and TRBJ2-1; D tentatively fits TRBD1 or TRBD2 (5 bases each). The CDR3 runs 14 residues. V gave up 1 base and J gave up 2 bases, with 6 bases separating them. CDR1 and CDR2 from the germline V gene are LNHDA and SQIVND (reference sequence). The CDR3 bases are TGTGCCAGTAGTATAGCGGGGCCCTACAATGAGCAGTTCTTC. Translated, it gives CASSIAGPYNEQFF.

This clone was detected only a few times. CDR3 residues: CASTREVWADTQYF. The DNA for the CDR3 is TGTGCCAGCACGAGGGAGGTGTGGGCAGATACGCAGTATTTT. This chain uses TRBV2 with TRBJ2-3; a weak D match, TRBD2 (6 bases). V lost 7 bases and J 4 bases, leaving 15 bases between the germline ends. Germline CDR1 reads SNHLY; CDR2 reads FYNNEI. The CDR3 sequence is 14 residues long.

This clone is classed as medium-sized (0.01 to 0.1%). Other DNA sequences of this sample code for an identical CDR3. CDR3 in DNA: TGTGCCAGCAGTTACTCGGGAGATACGCAGTATTTT. This gives the protein CASSYSGDTQYF. The chain is built from TRBV6-5 and TRBJ2-3, with D hard to call. This CDR3 region has 12 residues. The germline V and J ends were trimmed by 0 bases and 5 bases, with 3 bases remaining between them. Per germline, CDR1 MNHEY and CDR2 SVGAGI.

V usage is TRBV27 and J usage is TRBJ1-5; 12 bases line up with TRBD1. CDR3 size: 14 residues. CDR1 and CDR2 (germline): MNHEY, SMNVEV (reference sequence). V was pared by 6 bases and J by 7 bases, with 4 bases of the junction left unmatched. This CDR3 reads CASSQGTGGQPQHF. The CDR3 nucleotides read TGTGCCAGCAGCCAGGGGACAGGGGGCCAGCCCCAGCATTTT.

This clone has just a few counts. The CDR3 here is CASSLLGANYGYTF. The CDR3 DNA sequence: TGTGCCAGCAGTTTATTGGGGGCTAACTATGGCTACACCTTC. The V gene is TRBV28, the J gene TRBJ1-2, with a tentative D call TRBD1 (5 bases). The CDR3 consists of 14 residues. V gave up 1 base and J gave up 0 bases, with 6 bases separating them. From germline, CDR1 is MDHEN and CDR2 SYDVKM.

The V and J genes are TRBV7-9 and TRBJ2-3, with unresolved D. Germline loops: CDR1 SEHNR, CDR2 FQNEAQ (reference sequence). This CDR3 region has 14 residues. Trimming cost V 5 bases and J 0 bases, with 9 bases left between them. The CDR3 loop is CASSPLSSTDTQYF. The CDR3, as DNA: TGTGCCAGCAGCCCTCTGTCGAGCACAGATACGCAGTATTTT.

The rearrangement uses TRBV19 and TRBJ2-7, with 10 bases matching TRBD2. The CDR3 length is 13 residues. In germline, CDR1 is LNHDA, CDR2 SQIVND (reference sequence). V shed 5 bases, J shed 3 bases, and the junction held 1 base outside the gene matches. The CDR3 DNA follows: TGTGCCAGTAGTCTAGCGGGAGACTACGAGCAGTACTTC. Its translation is CASSLAGDYEQYF.

This chain uses TRBV6-5 with TRBJ1-2; TRBD1 matches 7 bases. The CDR3 sequence is 12 residues long. The V gene end was trimmed by 6 bases and the J gene end by 4 bases; junction bases not matched to a gene: 2. The V gene's germline CDR1 is MNHEY and CDR2 SVGAGI. The CDR3 DNA reads TGTGCCAGCAGGACAGGGACCTATGGCTACACCTTC. It yields the protein CASRTGTYGYTF.

The chain couples TRBV6-5 to TRBJ1-3; D gene ambiguous. Germline loops: CDR1 MNHEY, CDR2 SVGAGI. The V and J ends lost 4 bases and 2 bases respectively, with 6 bases between them. This CDR3 region has 13 residues. CDR3: CASSFTAGNTIYF. The DNA of the CDR3 is TGTGCCAGCAGTTTTACGGCTGGAAACACCATATATTTT.

By proportion, this clone is medium-sized (0.01 to 0.1%). This CDR3 is CASSATGGTDTQYF. Written as DNA, the CDR3 is TGCGCCAGCAGCGCAACAGGGGGCACAGATACGCAGTATTTT. The V call is TRBV5-1, the J call TRBJ2-3; 7 bases are a match to TRBD1. This CDR3 comprises 14 residues. The V segment lost 4 bases and the J segment 1 base; nucleotides outside the gene matches: 3. Per germline, CDR1 SGHRS and CDR2 YFSETQ.

This clone has just a few counts. The gene calls are TRBV13 and TRBJ2-7; 7 bases agree with TRBD1. The V gene end was trimmed by 2 bases and the J gene end by 1 base; junction bases not matched to a gene: 2. Germline CDR1 reads PRHDT; CDR2 reads FYEKMQ (reference sequence). The CDR3 is 14 residues long. CDR3 loop: CASSLYRGSYEQYF. In DNA form, the CDR3 reads TGTGCCAGCAGCTTATACAGGGGATCCTACGAGCAGTACTTC.